This T cell receptor (beta chain) was retrieved from a study of early T cells in non-severe SARS-CoV-2 infection. TCRdb reprocessed the 5' RACE reads with MiXCR, giving one entry per CDR3 protein. The sample holds more than 55,000 distinct CDR3 sequences; around 9.3% are singletons and the top ten take roughly 18%. This clonotype was counted only a few times. This CDR3 is 15 amino acids long. Germline values: CDR1 LGHNA, CDR2 YSLEER. The V end was cut by 0 bases, the J end by 3 bases, with 12 bases between. The rearrangement links TRBV4-3 to TRBJ2-7; TRBD1 is a possible D gene (6 bases). Sequenced sample: whole blood. The source is an adult who was a healthcare worker with PCR-confirmed SARS-CoV-2 infection or an uninfected control (not recorded which). The CDR3 region has the DNA TGCGCCAGCAGCCAAGAACGGGACACGCTCTACGAGCAGTACTTC. Protein sequence: CASSQERDTLYEQYF.